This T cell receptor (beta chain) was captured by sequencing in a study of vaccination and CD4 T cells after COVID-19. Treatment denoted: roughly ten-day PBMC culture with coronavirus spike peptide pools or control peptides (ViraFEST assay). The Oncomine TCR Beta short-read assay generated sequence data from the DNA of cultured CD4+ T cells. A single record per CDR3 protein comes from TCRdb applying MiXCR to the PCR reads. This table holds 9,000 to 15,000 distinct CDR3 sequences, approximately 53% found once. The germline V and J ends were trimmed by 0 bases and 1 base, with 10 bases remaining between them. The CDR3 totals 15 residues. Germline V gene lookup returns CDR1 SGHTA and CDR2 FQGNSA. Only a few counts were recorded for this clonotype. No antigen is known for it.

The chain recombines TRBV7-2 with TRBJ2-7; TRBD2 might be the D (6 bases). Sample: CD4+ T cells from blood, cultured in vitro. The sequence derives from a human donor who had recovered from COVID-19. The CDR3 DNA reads TGTGCCAGCAGCTTAGCCGGGACTCGATCCTACGAGCAGTACTTC. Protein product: CASSLAGTRSYEQYF. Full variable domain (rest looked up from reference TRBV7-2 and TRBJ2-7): GAGVSQSPSNKVTEKGKDVELRCDPISGHTALYWYRQSLGQGLEFLIYFQGNSAPDKSGLPSDRFSAERTGGSVSTLTIQRTQQEDSAVYLCASSLAGTRSYEQYFGPGTRLTVT.